The following is a TCR beta chain sequence with its context. What it binds is unknown. CDR1 and CDR2 from the germline V gene are SEHNR and FQNEAQ (reference sequence). V dropped 8 bases and J dropped 8; count of bases not matched to a gene: 6. The CDR3 is 12 residues long. This sample is drawn from a study of identical twins. TCRdb re-derived calls from the 5' RACE reads in MiXCR, one entry per CDR3 protein. The table includes more than 400,000 distinct CDR3 sequences, roughly 15% detected once. Study-wide findings and caveats: Researchers caution that invariant MAIT and iNKT cells could partly confound zero-insertion analyses.

The same data also went into a second study, on yellow fever vaccine responses in identical twins.

The TCR comes from a woman aged 18-29 years in good health. The sequencing sample was made of CD4+ T cells sorted from blood. The chain joins TRBV7-9 to TRBJ1-5; 7 nucleotides match TRBD1. In DNA form, the CDR3 reads TGTGCCAGCCGACAGGGCTTGGAGCCCCAGCATTTT. Its protein product is CASRQGLEPQHF.